The rows below give T cell receptor beta chains drawn from one sample of a study of lymphopenia after photon versus proton radiotherapy. Sequencing used immunoSEQ multiplex PCR; TCRdb keeps in-frame clones, though not all of them. The sample yields 25,000 to 40,000 clones, roughly 84% seen once. Sequenced here: peripheral blood, sampled from a patient treated with proton-based radiotherapy. Receptors were obtained from a woman aged 70-85 years with pancreatic cancer. Each CDR3 is given with its conserved first and last residue. Each record gives: clone size, J gene, V gene, D gene, CDR3 DNA, CDR3 protein. A D gene is named only where the DNA matches it firmly. A row's size may be missing; if present it is once, few, many or a size class.

- TRBJ1-5 TRBV27 - TGTGCCAGCAGAGGCCCCAATCAGCCCCAGCATTTT CASRGPNQPQHF
- TRBJ2-7 TRBV28 - TGTGCCAGCAGTAGCGGTCCCTACGAGCAGTACTTC CASSSGPYEQYF
- TRBJ2-1 TRBV21-1 - TGTGCCAGCAGCAAAGACCCTGGGTGGAATGAGCAGTTCTTC CASSKDPGWNEQFF
- TRBJ1-1 TRBV19 - TGTGCCAGTAGTATAGGGGCGGCCGTGAACACTGAAGCTTTCTTT CASSIGAAVNTEAFF
- TRBJ2-1 TRBV30 TRBD1 TGTGCCAGTAAGGGGGCTAGTCCTACCTACAATGAGCAGTTCTTC CASKGASPTYNEQFF
few TRBJ1-1 TRBV7-8 - TGTGCCAGCAGCGATCGACGGAAATCGAACACTGAAGCTTTCTTT CASSDRRKSNTEAFF
- TRBJ2-7 TRBV7-2 - TGTGCCAGCAGCTTAGCTGGGACTGGGAGAAGCGAGCAGTACTTC CASSLAGTGRSEQYF
- TRBJ1-5 TRBV19 - TGTGCCAGTAGTATAATGGGGAGTCAGCCCCAGCATTTT CASSIMGSQPQHF
- TRBJ2-7 TRBV7-9 - TGTGCCAGCAGCTCCTGGGGGGTGCCAGCCTACGAGCAGTACTTC CASSSWGVPAYEQYF
- TRBJ1-3 TRBV19 TRBD1 TGTGCCAGTAGCAAAAACCCCACCGGGACAGCTTCTGGAAACACCATATATTTT CASSKNPTGTASGNTIYF
- TRBJ1-5 TRBV27 - TGTGCCAGCAGTCCGTTTGTGGGGCCCCAGCATTTT CASSPFVGPQHF
- TRBJ2-1 TRBV7-2 TRBD2 TGTGCCAGCAGCTCCCCGACTAGCGGGCGCTACAATGAGCAGTTCTTC CASSSPTSGRYNEQFF
- TRBJ2-6 TRBV9 TRBD1 TGTGCCAGCAGCGTAGTTAAGGGACAGAGCAACGTCCTGACTTTC CASSVVKGQSNVLTF
- TRBJ1-6 TRBV27 - TGTGCCAGCAGTCCACAGGGTCGTGGACCCCTCCACTTT CASSPQGRGPLHF
- TRBJ1-5 TRBV4-3 TRBD1 TGCGCCAGCAGCCAAGATTGGGACAGGGGGTCAAATCAGCCCCAGCATTTT CASSQDWDRGSNQPQHF
- TRBJ2-5 TRBV28 TRBD2 TGTGCCAGCAGTCCCGGGACTAGCGGGAGAGAGACCCAGTACTTC CASSPGTSGRETQYF
few TRBJ2-7 TRBV7-6 TRBD1 TGTGCCAGCAGCTTAGAGGGGACAGGTCTCTACGAGCAGTACTTC CASSLEGTGLYEQYF
- TRBJ2-7 TRBV4-3 - TGCGCCAGCAGCCAAGATTCCAGGGGCGCGAGCGAGCAGTACTTC CASSQDSRGASEQYF
once TRBJ2-1 TRBV28 TRBD1 TGTGCCAGCAGTTCAGGGACAGGGAATGGGTTCTTC CASSSGTGNGFF
- TRBJ2-7 TRBV7-3 - TGTGCCAGCAGCTTAAACGGACTATCCGGGGAGCAGTACTTC CASSLNGLSGEQYF
- TRBJ1-6 TRBV6-1 - TGTGCCAGCAGTGAGTGGGAGGGTAATTCACCCCTCCACTTT CASSEWEGNSPLHF
- TRBJ1-2 TRBV30 - TGTGCCTGGAGTAAAGGCAGGAACTATGGCTACACCTTC CAWSKGRNYGYTF
- TRBJ1-1 TRBV2 TRBD1 TGTGCCAGCGCTGGGACAGACAACACTGAAGCTTTCTTT CASAGTDNTEAFF
- TRBJ1-4 TRBV19 - TGTGCCAGTAGTATGGTGAACCGTGCAACTAATGAAAAACTGTTTTTT CASSMVNRATNEKLFF
few TRBJ2-7 TRBV9 TRBD2 TGTGCCAGCAGCGTAGGCGGGAGGGCGGGTGACGAGCAGTACTTC CASSVGGRAGDEQYF
- TRBJ2-5 TRBV7-2 - TGTGCCAGCAGCTATGCCCTCAACGGGGAGACCCAGTACTTC CASSYALNGETQYF
- TRBJ2-7 TRBV7-9 TRBD2 TGTGCCAGCAGCTTAGGAGGGAGGGCCTTCTACGAGCAGTACTTC CASSLGGRAFYEQYF
- TRBJ2-5 TRBV2 TRBD2 TGTGCCGTGGGGGCGGGAGGAGGGGAGACCCAGTACTTC CAVGAGGGETQYF
- TRBJ2-7 TRBV11-3 - TGTGCCAGCAGCCCAGGAGAGTACGAGCAGTACTTC CASSPGEYEQYF
- TRBJ1-2 TRBV11-2 - TGTGCCAGCAGCTCCCAGCAGAGTATATATGGCTACACCTTC CASSSQQSIYGYTF
- TRBJ2-3 TRBV27 - TGTGCCAGCAGTAGACAGACAGATACGCAGTACTTT CASSRQTDTQYF
- TRBJ1-4 TRBV6-5 - TGTGCCAGCAGTTATGGCCTGAATGAAAAACTGTTTTTT CASSYGLNEKLFF
once TRBJ1-5 TRBV28 - TGTGCCAGCAGTTTGAAGGGGCGGGTATATCAGCCCCAGCATTTT CASSLKGRVYQPQHF
- TRBJ1-4 TRBV28 - TGTGCCAGCAGTTTATGGGGGGCCAGGGCCCCAGGGAGGCAACTGTTTTTT CASSLWGARAPGRQLFF
- TRBJ1-1 TRBV29-1 - TGCAGCGTTGCACGACACCTAAACACTGAAGCTTTCTTT CSVARHLNTEAFF
- TRBJ1-1 TRBV5-5 - TGTGCCAGCAGCTTATTTTCGGCCGTCGGGGACGCCACTGAAGCTTTCTTT CASSLFSAVGDATEAFF
- TRBJ1-6 TRBV7-5 - TGTGCCAGCAACCCGGGACAGGCGTTTTCACCCCTCCACTTT CASNPGQAFSPLHF
- TRBJ2-5 TRBV7-9 - TGTGCCAGCAGCACGTGGACCCTTCAAGAGACCCAGTACTTC CASSTWTLQETQYF
few TRBJ2-7 TRBV6-5 - TGTGCCAGCAGTTACTCGGCAGGCTACGAGCAGTACTTC CASSYSAGYEQYF
- TRBJ2-4 TRBV7-2 - TGTGCCAGCAGCCTCCGGGGCCCTCAGTACTTC CASSLRGPQYF
- TRBJ1-5 TRBV19 - TGTGCCACCCTTAAGGGGGGCCCCACCAATCAGCCCCAGCATTTT CATLKGGPTNQPQHF
- TRBJ2-2 TRBV28 - TGTGCCAGCAGTTTGGGTGGGGGGCACACCGGGGAGCTGTTTTTT CASSLGGGHTGELFF
- TRBJ2-1 TRBV10-3 - TGTGCCATCAGAGCACCGGGTACGATATTTAACAATGAGCAGTTCTTC CAIRAPGTIFNNEQFF
- TRBJ2-5 TRBV5-1 - TGCGCCAGCAGCTTGGGAGGACAAGAGACCCAGTACTTC CASSLGGQETQYF
- TRBJ1-1 TRBV28 - TGTGCCAGCAGGCCACGGTGGATCACTGAAGCTTTCTTT CASRPRWITEAFF
- TRBJ2-5 TRBV5-1 - TGCGCCAGCAGTCTTCCGTCAGAGACCCAGTACTTC CASSLPSETQYF
once TRBJ1-2 TRBV10-1 - TGCGCCAGCAGTGAGACCGCGGGGGTTAACTATGGCTACACCTTC CASSETAGVNYGYTF
once TRBJ2-1 TRBV4-3 - TGCGCCAGCAGCCAAGCGGGGGACGGGGGCTACAATGAGCAGTTCTTC CASSQAGDGGYNEQFF
- TRBJ2-1 TRBV27 - TGTGCCAGCAGTTTAGGAGACTACAATGAGCAGTTCTTC CASSLGDYNEQFF
- TRBJ1-5 TRBV2 TRBD1 TGTGCCAGCAGTGTCCGGGAAGGACAGGGGGGTCAGCCCCAGCATTTT CASSVREGQGGQPQHF
- TRBJ1-6 TRBV27 TRBD1 TGTGCCAGCAGTCCAAGCGACAGGGGGTGGACACCCCTCCACTTT CASSPSDRGWTPLHF
few TRBJ2-1 TRBV7-2 TRBD1 TGTGCCAGCCTCGCCAGGGACAGCACTTCCTACAATGAGCAGTTCTTC CASLARDSTSYNEQFF
- TRBJ2-7 TRBV28 - TGTGCCAGCAGTTTATATGGGGGGCGTTGGGAGCAGTACTTC CASSLYGGRWEQYF
once TRBJ2-7 TRBV2 - TGTGCCAGCAAGTTAGGGCGGGAAAGGGACGAGCAGTACTTC CASKLGRERDEQYF
- TRBJ2-7 TRBV28 - TGTGCCACCCAGGGGGAGGTCTACGAGCAGTACTTC CATQGEVYEQYF
- TRBJ2-7 TRBV5-1 - TGCGCCAGCAGCTTGGAACCGGACCCCCACGAGCAGTACTTC CASSLEPDPHEQYF
few TRBJ2-2 TRBV6-4 TRBD1 TGTGCCAGCAGCTTACCGGGACAGGGACGGACCGGGGAGCTGTTTTTT CASSLPGQGRTGELFF
- TRBJ2-7 TRBV7-3 TRBD2 TGTGCCAGCAGCGCAGCTAGCGGGAGCCGGGAGCAGTACTTC CASSAASGSREQYF
- TRBJ1-1 TRBV6-1 - TGTGCCAGCAGGGACACCGGGACACATGAAGCTTTCTTT CASRDTGTHEAFF